One and the same sample provided the 28 T cell receptor beta chains below, sequenced in a study of shared clonotypes between healthy human individuals. TCRdb's copy holds only in-frame clones and misses some; the assay was immunoSEQ multiplex PCR. The data hold 2 million to 2.5 million clones, with 93% observed a single time. The sequenced material came from naive CD4+ T cells from PBMCs. Subset: CD45RA+ positively selected. All receptors derive from a man younger than 35 in good health. Some clones in this sample may be carry-over from other donors' samples.

V and J are TRBV15 and TRBJ2-1, with D maybe TRBD1 (6 bases). Germline CDR1 LNHNV, CDR2 YYDKDF (reference sequence). Between the trimmed V and J ends, which lost 5 bases and 5 bases, there was a span of 16 bases. This CDR3 comprises 15 residues. Here the CDR3 DNA reads TGTGCCACCAGCGCGGAGCAGGGGAGCCACAATGAGCAGTTCTTC. It is translated as CATSAEQGSHNEQFF.

Notes on this clone: The identical CDR3 is also encoded by other nucleotide sequences in the sample. The chain links TRBV5-1 to TRBJ1-5, with a weak D call TRBD1 (6 bases). The CDR3 totals 13 residues. The V gene lost 4 bases and the J gene lost 4 bases, with 9 bases spanning the gap. The germline gives CDR1 SGHRS, CDR2 YFSETQ. CDR3 amino acids: CASSLQGNQPQHF. The DNA for the CDR3 is TGCGCCAGCAGCCTGCAGGGGAATCAGCCCCAGCATTTT.

This chain links TRBV5-1 with TRBJ2-5; 8 bases are shared with TRBD2. The CDR3 consists of 15 residues. CDR1 SGHRS and CDR2 YFSETQ come from the germline V gene. After removal of 6 bases from V and 5 bases from J, the junction contained 12 bases not matched to a gene. The CDR3 nucleotides read TGCGCCAGCACAGACGTCGGGAGGGCCGGGGAGACCCAGTACTTC. Amino acids: CASTDVGRAGETQYF.

V gene TRBV5-6 combines with J gene TRBJ2-7; 9 bases line up with TRBD2. This CDR3 contains 15 residues. Germline trimming cut 4 bases from V and 2 bases from J; bases unmatched to any gene: 7. Germline V gene sequence: CDR1 SGHDT, CDR2 YYEEEE. The CDR3 DNA is TGTGCCAGCAGCCAAAAGCGGGAGGCCCCCTACGAGCAGTACTTC. It translates to CASSQKREAPYEQYF.

V gene TRBV10-1 combines with J gene TRBJ2-1; 9 positions match TRBD1. With 6 bases clipped from V and 6 bases from J, the junction kept 9 bases outside the gene matches. Germline values: CDR1 WNHNN, CDR2 SYGVQD (reference sequence). This CDR3 is 15 amino acids long. The CDR3 bases are TGCGCCAGCAGACGACCGGGACAGGGAATCAATGAGCAGTTCTTC. As protein: CASRRPGQGINEQFF.

The CDR3 reads CASKNRGLSGNTIYF. The CDR3 coding sequence is TGTGCCAGCAAGAACAGGGGTCTCTCTGGAAACACCATATATTTT. The J gene is TRBJ1-3, the V gene TRBV2, with 7 bases identical to TRBD1. The CDR3 length is 15 residues. After removal of 7 bases from V and 0 bases from J, the junction contained 6 bases not matched to a gene. The germline gives CDR1 SNHLY, CDR2 FYNNEI.

A note on this clone: Other DNA variants within this sample encode the same CDR3. The gene calls are TRBV2 and TRBJ2-1; D is undetermined. Germline V gene lookup returns CDR1 SNHLY and CDR2 FYNNEI. V gave up 6 bases and J gave up 3 bases, with 3 bases separating them. CDR3 size: 11 residues. The CDR3 DNA follows: TGTGCCAGCAGCCGCTACAATGAGCAGTTCTTC. Its translation: CASSRYNEQFF.

The rearrangement uses TRBV12-5 and TRBJ2-7; D may be TRBD1 (5 bases). The CDR3 is 12 amino acids. V lost 5 bases and J lost 5, with 10 bases in between. Per the germline V gene, CDR1 is LGHNT and CDR2 is FRNRAP. CDR3 region: CASGRTLHEQYF. In DNA form, the CDR3 reads TGTGCTAGTGGTAGGACACTCCACGAGCAGTACTTC.

V and J are TRBV9 and TRBJ2-3, with D perhaps TRBD2 (6 bases). Germline-derived CDR1 and CDR2 are SGDLS and YYNGEE. The CDR3 consists of 16 residues. V lost 4 bases and J 3 bases, leaving 18 bases between the germline ends. The CDR3 region is CASSPGLLKITDTQYF. The CDR3 DNA reads as TGTGCCAGCAGCCCGGGACTCCTCAAAATTACAGATACGCAGTATTTT.

The chain couples TRBV9 to TRBJ2-7; TRBD2 agrees at 10 bases. Germline assignment: CDR1 SGDLS and CDR2 YYNGEE. Trimming removed 3 bases from V and 1 base from J; junction bases left unmatched: 7. This CDR3 has 16 amino acids. CDR3 DNA: TGTGCCAGCAGCGGGACTAGCGGAGGGGGGTCCTACGAGCAGTACTTC. It translates to CASSGTSGGGSYEQYF.

V and J are TRBV11-1 and TRBJ2-1; TRBD2 aligns across 7 bases. Germline lookup yields CDR1 SGHAT and CDR2 FQDESV (reference sequence). V shed 4 bases, J shed 7 bases, and the junction held 13 bases outside the gene matches. This CDR3 region has 16 residues. In DNA form, the CDR3 reads TGTGCCAGCAGCTCCGCGTGGAGCGGGGAGTGGAATGAGCAGTTCTTC. Residues: CASSSAWSGEWNEQFF.

The genes are TRBV25-1 and TRBJ2-1; 12 nucleotides align to TRBD2. The CDR3 extends over 18 amino acids. J lost 7 bases, V lost 3 bases, and 13 bases had no gene match. CDR1 is MGHDK, CDR2 SYGVNS, per germline. The CDR3 DNA follows: TGTGCCAGCAGTGATCTAGTGTCTAGCGGGAGGGCGAGGAATGAGCAGTTCTTC. Encoded protein: CASSDLVSSGRARNEQFF.

The chain links TRBV5-1 to TRBJ2-5, with D hard to call. V was trimmed by 3 bases and J by 5 bases, leaving 5 bases between them. CDR1 and CDR2 from the germline V gene are SGHRS and YFSETQ. The CDR3 contains 11 residues. CDR3 sequence: CASSSMETQYF. Here the CDR3 DNA reads TGCGCCAGCAGCTCAATGGAGACCCAGTACTTC.

The V and J genes are TRBV19 and TRBJ2-7; no firm D call. Trimming removed 9 bases from V and 0 bases from J, with 15 bases in between. This CDR3 region has 14 residues. The germline V gene has CDR1 LNHDA and CDR2 SQIVND (reference sequence). This chain's CDR3 is CASTVDLSSYEQYF. In DNA, the CDR3 is TGTGCCAGCACGGTCGATTTGAGCTCCTACGAGCAGTACTTC.

This rearrangement joins TRBV4-1 to TRBJ2-3; D might be TRBD2 (5 bases). The CDR3 covers 16 residues. Germline V gene data show CDR1 as MGHRA and CDR2 as YSYEKL. Trimming pared 2 bases from V and 1 base from J, leaving 13 bases between. CDR3: CASSQRPLGGTDTQYF. The CDR3 bases are TGCGCCAGCAGCCAAAGGCCTCTGGGAGGCACAGATACGCAGTATTTT.

The chain links TRBV11-3 to TRBJ2-2; D not certain. CDR1 SGHNT and CDR2 YENEEA come from the germline V gene. V gave up 2 bases and J gave up 7 bases, with 5 bases separating them. The CDR3 has 12 amino acids. Here the CDR3 reads CASSLLSGELFF. For the CDR3, the DNA is TGTGCCAGCAGCTTACTGAGCGGGGAGCTGTTTTTT.

The chain combines TRBV15 with TRBJ1-5; TRBD1 might be the D (5 bases). The CDR3 runs 15 residues. Between the trimmed V and J ends, which lost 6 bases and 0 bases, there was a span of 12 bases. Germline CDR1 reads LNHNV; CDR2 reads YYDKDF (reference sequence). The chain's CDR3 is CATSGGKGSNQPQHF. The CDR3, as DNA: TGTGCCACCAGTGGGGGAAAAGGTAGCAATCAGCCCCAGCATTTT. The full variable domain, rest sourced from reference TRBV15 and TRBJ1-5, is DAMVIQNPRYQVTQFGKPVTLSCSQTLNHNVMYWYQQKSSQAPKLLFHYYDKDFNNEADTPDNFQSRRPNTSFCFLDIRSPGLGDTAMYLCATSGGKGSNQPQHFGDGTRLSIL.

The J gene is TRBJ2-1, the V gene TRBV7-8; 11 positions match TRBD1. Germline V lookup: CDR1 SGHVS, CDR2 FQNEAQ. After removal of 3 bases from V and 8 bases from J, the junction contained 3 bases not matched to a gene. CDR3 length: 14 amino acids. In nucleotides, the CDR3 is TGTGCCAGCAGCTTTCGGACAGGGGGCGATGAGCAGTTCTTC. It is translated as CASSFRTGGDEQFF.

CDR3 coding DNA: TGTGCTAGTGGTTTGACGGGAGAGTCCGGGGAGCTGTTTTTT. Translating it yields CASGLTGESGELFF. The chain recombines TRBV12-5 with TRBJ2-2; TRBD2 is a possible D gene (6 bases). This CDR3 region has 14 residues. Germline V gene lookup returns CDR1 LGHNT and CDR2 FRNRAP. Trimming shortened V by 2 bases and J by 6 bases, and 10 bases separated the two germline ends.

In its sample, this clone was seen once. The chain employs TRBV6-5 and TRBJ1-5; a possible D gene is TRBD1 (6 bases). Trimming took 6 bases from V and 3 from J, leaving 12 bases between them. Per germline, CDR1 MNHEY and CDR2 SVGAGI. The CDR3 covers 14 residues. The CDR3 loop is CASSQGQFNQPQHF. In DNA form, the CDR3 reads TGTGCCAGCAGCCAGGGACAATTCAATCAGCCCCAGCATTTT.

This clone appeared once. This chain uses TRBV5-4 with TRBJ2-2, with 15 positions matching TRBD2. After removal of 0 bases from V and 5 bases from J, the junction contained 5 bases not matched to a gene. Germline V gene sequence: CDR1 SGHNT, CDR2 YYREEE (reference sequence). This CDR3 spans 18 amino acids. In DNA, the CDR3 is TGTGCCAGCAGCTTGGGAGGACTAGCGGGAGGGGGGACCGGGGAGCTGTTTTTT. Its protein product is CASSLGGLAGGGTGELFF.

The chain uses TRBV15 and TRBJ2-1; 9 bases line up with TRBD1. The CDR3 length is 15 residues. The V gene's germline CDR1 is LNHNV and CDR2 YYDKDF (reference sequence). Losses at the gene ends were 3 bases for V and 8 bases for J; bases not matched to a gene: 8. CDR3 nucleotide sequence: TGTGCCACCAGCAGGGGACAGGGACTGCGGCATGAGCAGTTCTTC. This codes for CATSRGQGLRHEQFF.

This chain uses TRBV6-1 with TRBJ2-3; 8 nucleotides line up with TRBD1. After removal of 5 bases from V and 1 base from J, the junction contained 2 bases not matched to a gene. Looked up from germline, CDR1 is MNHNS and CDR2 is SASEGT. This CDR3 is built from 14 residues. The CDR3 sequence: CASSTDRGTDTQYF. The DNA of the CDR3 is TGTGCCAGCAGTACGGACAGGGGCACAGATACGCAGTATTTT.

This clone was seen once. V and J are TRBV28 and TRBJ1-5; TRBD1 is a possible D gene (6 bases). With 7 bases removed from V and 7 bases from J, the gap between germline ends came to 17 bases. This CDR3 comprises 14 residues. Germline V gene sequence: CDR1 MDHEN, CDR2 SYDVKM. CDR3 amino acids: CASNKDSSRQPQHF. The CDR3 DNA reads as TGTGCCAGCAATAAGGACAGTTCACGCCAGCCCCAGCATTTT.

This clone has just one count. This chain links TRBV5-1 with TRBJ2-2; D is uncertain. The CDR3 spans 12 residues. Germline CDR1 is SGHRS and CDR2 is YFSETQ. Trimming removed 3 bases at V and 8 bases at J, with 8 bases between. The CDR3 sequence is CASSYSPGELFF. In nucleotides, the CDR3 is TGCGCCAGCAGCTATAGTCCGGGGGAGCTGTTTTTT.

The chain is built from TRBV19 and TRBJ1-4, with D perhaps matching TRBD1 (5 bases). Germline V gene lookup returns CDR1 LNHDA and CDR2 SQIVND (reference sequence). The CDR3 runs 15 residues. V shed 3 bases and J shed 8 bases, with 16 bases lying between them. The CDR3 DNA is TGTGCCAGTAGTATTGGGGCAGCCGGGAAGGAAAAACTGTTTTTT. Its protein is CASSIGAAGKEKLFF.

The chain has TRBV5-1 and TRBJ2-2; D might be TRBD2 (5 bases). Deletions cut 4 bases from V and 7 bases from J, with 14 bases between. Looked up from germline, CDR1 is SGHRS and CDR2 is YFSETQ. The CDR3 runs to 14 residues. The CDR3: CASSLSELGGELFF. The CDR3 DNA follows: TGCGCCAGCAGCCTTAGCGAGCTAGGCGGGGAGCTGTTTTTT.

The chain couples TRBV5-1 to TRBJ2-2; 10 bases map to TRBD1. Germline CDR1 and CDR2: SGHRS and YFSETQ. This CDR3 is built from 17 residues. J was trimmed by 4 bases and V by 4 bases; bases with no gene match: 10. The CDR3 bases are TGCGCCAGCAGCCGATCCCCGGGACAGGGGAGCACCGGGGAGCTGTTTTTT. This sequence encodes CASSRSPGQGSTGELFF.